This passage covers 20 T cell receptor beta chains from one sample sequenced in a study of post-analysis software for immune sequencing data. No antigen has been assigned to these receptors. The study's findings and limits: Patients carried 5 or 6 TRBV segments more frequently than controls did, and TRBV5-6, TRBV5-1 and TRBV20-1 were among them.

Unique molecular identifiers were present in the TCR beta cDNA libraries. TCRdb re-derived calls from the PCR reads in MiXCR, one entry per CDR3 protein. Counted here are roughly 650,000 distinct CDR3 sequences, roughly three fifths occurring once; the ten biggest clones make up 11%. The specimen was blood. These receptor sequences come from a girl aged 2-15 years with multiple sclerosis.

The gene calls are TRBV20-1 and TRBJ1-6; unclear D gene. This CDR3 is built from 14 residues. V lost 1 base to trimming and J lost 6 bases, with 10 bases between them. The germline CDR1 and CDR2 sequences are DFQATT and SNEGSKA (reference sequence). This CDR3 is CSARAEGSNSPLHF. Written as DNA, the CDR3 is TGCAGTGCTAGAGCGGAGGGTTCTAATTCACCCCTCCACTTT.

The chain uses TRBV29-1 and TRBJ1-1; unclear D gene. V gave up 4 bases and J gave up 4 bases, with 13 bases separating them. The CDR3 is 13 amino acids. Germline loops: CDR1 SQVTM, CDR2 ANQGSEA. This CDR3 is CSVAQAAGTEAFF. The DNA for the CDR3 is TGCAGCGTTGCTCAGGCGGCGGGCACTGAAGCTTTCTTT.

The chain carries TRBV20-1 and TRBJ2-1, with TRBD2 identical over 10 bases. V was clipped by 2 bases and J by 12 bases; unmatched bases: 19. CDR1 DFQATT and CDR2 SNEGSKA come from the germline V gene (reference sequence). The CDR3 spans 17 residues. This CDR3 reads CSARKSLGGLADLVQFF. CDR3 sequence (DNA): TGCAGTGCTAGAAAGTCTCTAGGCGGACTAGCGGACCTTGTGCAGTTCTTC.

The CDR3 is CASSLYPSGTSGYEQYF. The CDR3 region has the DNA TGTGCCAGCAGCTTGTATCCTAGCGGGACGAGTGGCTACGAGCAGTACTTC. The chain recombines TRBV5-5 with TRBJ2-7; TRBD2 aligns across 9 bases. With V trimmed by 1 base and J by 3 bases, 11 bases remained unmatched. The V gene's germline CDR1 is SGHKS and CDR2 YYEKEE (reference sequence). The CDR3 is made up of 17 amino acids.

This clonotype was seen a few times. The V and J genes are TRBV7-2 and TRBJ2-3; a possible D gene is TRBD1 (6 bases). Germline V gene data show CDR1 as SGHTA and CDR2 as FQGNSA. Trimming shortened V by 5 bases and J by 5 bases, and 23 bases separated the two germline ends. CDR3 length: 17 amino acids. In nucleotides, the CDR3 is TGTGCCAGCAGCCAACATACAGGGACCAAGTGGGAAGATACGCAGTATTTT. It is translated as CASSQHTGTKWEDTQYF.

J is TRBJ2-7 and V is TRBV4-1; the D call may be TRBD1 or TRBD2 (5 bases each). The V gene lost 1 base and the J gene lost 1 base, with 14 bases spanning the gap. Per germline, CDR1 MGHRA and CDR2 YSYEKL. CDR3 length: 16 residues. The CDR3 is CASSQGQSTGSYEQYF. The CDR3 nucleotides are TGCGCCAGCAGCCAAGGACAGTCAACGGGGTCCTACGAGCAGTACTTC.

The sample holds a few counts of this clonotype. The chain joins TRBV6-5 to TRBJ2-5; D gene unclear. V was cut by 0 bases and J by 5 bases, with 10 bases left in between. Germline V CDR1 and CDR2: MNHEY, SVGAGI. The CDR3 consists of 14 residues. The CDR3 is CASSYSAGRETQYF. DNA of the CDR3: TGTGCCAGCAGTTACTCGGCAGGCCGGGAGACCCAGTACTTC.

The chain uses TRBV12-3 or TRBV12-4 and TRBJ2-4, with D possibly being TRBD2 (5 bases). This CDR3 comprises 14 residues. V was cut by 1 base and J by 7 bases, with 11 bases left in between. The CDR3 bases are TGTGCCAGCAGTTTAGAGCCGGGAAGGAACATTCAGTACTTC. Amino acid sequence: CASSLEPGRNIQYF.

The rearrangement uses TRBV21-1 and TRBJ2-7. TRBV21-1 corresponds to a pseudogene. This CDR3 spans 13 amino acids. CDR3 nucleotide sequence: TGTGCCAGCAGCGGTTCCAGCTCCTACGAGCAGTACTTC. Its protein is CASSGSSSYEQYF.

The genes are TRBV27 and TRBJ2-5; 14 nucleotides align to TRBD2. The closer fit of TRBJ2-4 to the DNA end suggests the J call may be wrong. Germline V gene data show CDR1 as MNHEY and CDR2 as SMNVEV (reference sequence). The CDR3 loop spans 17 amino acids. CDR3: CASSPIVGLAGVNIQYF. CDR3 bases: TGTGCCAGCAGTCCCATTGTGGGACTAGCGGGAGTAAACATTCAGTACTTC.

J is TRBJ2-3 and V is TRBV2; 7 positions match TRBD1. The ends lost 6 bases at V and 6 bases at J; junction bases unmatched: 6. The V gene's germline CDR1 is SNHLY and CDR2 FYNNEI. The CDR3 is made up of 13 amino acids. The CDR3 protein is CASSVYRGDTQYF. In DNA, the CDR3 is TGTGCCAGCAGCGTATACAGGGGTGATACGCAGTATTTT.

Here the CDR3 reads CAWSSPETQYF. The CDR3 DNA is TGTGCCTGGAGTTCTCCTGAGACCCAGTACTTC. This chain links TRBV30 with TRBJ2-5; the D is unclear. The CDR3 contains 11 residues. CDR1 and CDR2 (germline): GTSNPN, SVGIG (reference sequence). Trimming removed 2 bases from V and 5 bases from J, with 6 bases in between. Based on the CDR3 plus reference TRBV30 and TRBJ2-5, the full variable domain is SQTIHQWPATLVQPVGSPLSLECTVEGTSNPNLYWYRQAAGRGLQLLFYSVGIGQISSEVPQNLSASRPQDRQFILSSKKLLLSDSGFYLCAWSSPETQYFGPGTRLLVL.

This clonotype came up a few times. The chain employs TRBV29-1 and TRBJ1-2; D gene uncertain. The length of the CDR3 is 11 residues. Germline CDR1 SQVTM, CDR2 ANQGSEA. V was trimmed by 3 bases and J by 7 bases, leaving 9 bases between them. Here the CDR3 DNA reads TGCAGCGTTGACAGGACCGGTGGCTACACCTTC. As protein: CSVDRTGGYTF.

The chain carries TRBV7-2 and TRBJ2-1; TRBD1 matches 7 bases. CDR1 is SGHTA and CDR2 is FQGNSA in the germline V gene. V trimming: 7 bases; J trimming: 2 bases; junction bases outside the gene matches: 2. The CDR3 is made up of 13 amino acids. This CDR3 is CASTRGTYNEQFF. The CDR3 bases are TGTGCCAGCACCAGGGGGACCTACAATGAGCAGTTCTTC. Filled out from reference TRBV7-2 and TRBJ2-1, the complete variable domain reads GAGVSQSPSNKVTEKGKDVELRCDPISGHTALYWYRQSLGQGLEFLIYFQGNSAPDKSGLPSDRFSAERTGGSVSTLTIQRTQQEDSAVYLCASTRGTYNEQFFGPGTRLTVL.

The chain couples TRBV7-2 to TRBJ2-3; 7 nucleotides match TRBD2. With V trimmed by 4 bases and J by 2 bases, 3 bases remained unmatched. Germline-derived CDR1 and CDR2 are SGHTA and FQGNSA. The CDR3 sequence is 14 residues long. Written as DNA, the CDR3 is TGTGCCAGCAGCTCAGGACTAGACACAGATACGCAGTATTTT. This codes for CASSSGLDTDTQYF.

The rearrangement uses TRBV6-2 or TRBV6-3 and TRBJ2-1; 11 bases are a match to TRBD2. The CDR3 is made up of 17 amino acids. J was trimmed by 4 bases and V by 2 bases; bases with no gene match: 7. Germline CDR1 and CDR2: MNHEY and SVGEGT. The CDR3 DNA sequence: TGTGCCAGCAGTTACCCCTTGACTAGCGGGGCATACAATGAGCAGTTCTTC. This translates into CASSYPLTSGAYNEQFF.

This chain uses TRBV4-2 with TRBJ2-3, with 13 bases aligning to TRBD2. This CDR3 has 19 residues. J gave up 2 bases and V 1 base, and 9 bases lay outside the gene matches. Looked up from germline, CDR1 is LGHNA and CDR2 is YNFKEQ. CDR3 sequence (DNA): TGTGCCAGCAGCCAAGCGACTAGCGGGAGGTCCACAAACACAGATACGCAGTATTTT. Protein product: CASSQATSGRSTNTDTQYF.

This clonotype was detected a few times. V is TRBV3-1 and J is TRBJ2-1; 11 nucleotides align to TRBD2. The CDR3 has 20 amino acids. CDR1 and CDR2 from the germline V gene are LGHDT and YNNKEL (reference sequence). Trimming took 0 bases from V and 0 from J; bases not matched to a gene: 10. The CDR3 here is CASSQELAGAWGDSYNEQFF. Here the CDR3 DNA reads TGTGCCAGCAGCCAAGAACTAGCGGGGGCCTGGGGTGACTCCTACAATGAGCAGTTCTTC.

V usage is TRBV6-5 and J usage is TRBJ1-1; no firm D call. Germline CDR1 MNHEY, CDR2 SVGAGI. The CDR3 is 13 residues long. V lost 3 bases, J lost 5 bases, and 10 bases lay in between. The CDR3 sequence is CASSYVLETEAFF. CDR3 nucleotide sequence: TGTGCCAGCAGTTATGTGTTGGAGACTGAAGCTTTCTTT.

With regard to this clonotype: As the CDR3 is not closed by the conserved phenylalanine or tryptophan, this likely results from a read error. The rearrangement links TRBV2 to TRBJ1-1; tentatively, D is TRBD1 (5 bases). CDR3 length: 14 residues. Germline values: CDR1 SNHLY, CDR2 FYNNEI. Deletions cut 9 bases from V and 0 bases from J, with 14 bases between. Here the CDR3 DNA reads TGTGCCAGTGGCGTGGGGGGATTGAACACTGAAGCTTTCTTA. Protein: CASGVGGLNTEAFL.